A selection of T cell receptor beta chains follows, all from one sample in a study of CD4+ T cells in melanoma. This table comes from immunoSEQ multiplex PCR, and its TCRdb copy is limited to in-frame clones, with some not included. The profile covers 110,000 to 150,000 clones, with 92% appearing a single time and more than 1.5% taken by the ten largest. These receptors originate from a human donor with melanoma. The CDR3 runs from the conserved cysteine through the conserved F or W. Each record gives: D gene, V gene, clone size, J gene, CDR3 protein, CDR3 DNA. A D gene is named only where the DNA matches it firmly. The size of a clone is reported for some rows only, either as once, few or many, or as a class for expanded clones.

.	TRBV5-1	.	TRBJ2-5	CASSLAQGYETQYF	TGCGCCAGCAGCTTGGCACAGGGTTACGAGACCCAGTACTTC
.	TRBV14	.	TRBJ2-1	CASSHRSSYNEQFF	TGTGCCAGCAGCCATCGCAGCTCCTACAATGAGCAGTTCTTC
TRBD1	TRBV5-1	.	TRBJ2-7	CASSPDRGLSYEQYF	TGCGCCAGCAGCCCTGACAGGGGGCTCTCCTACGAGCAGTACTTC
.	TRBV29-1	.	TRBJ1-1	CSVLGQSGTEAFF	TGCAGCGTTTTAGGTCAATCTGGCACTGAAGCTTTCTTT
.	TRBV5-6	.	TRBJ1-3	CASSLAGTLEGNTIYF	TGTGCCAGCAGCTTAGCCGGGACACTGGAAGGAAACACCATATATTTT
TRBD1	TRBV2	.	TRBJ2-2	CASGTGANTGELFF	TGTGCCAGCGGGACAGGGGCGAACACCGGGGAGCTGTTTTTT
.	TRBV10-2	.	TRBJ2-3	CASRALTGVDTQYF	TGCGCCAGCAGGGCCTTGACGGGGGTGGATACGCAGTATTTT
TRBD1	TRBV27	once	TRBJ1-4	CASREKTGLLEKLFF	TGTGCCAGCAGAGAGAAGACAGGGCTGTTGGAAAAACTGTTTTTT
.	TRBV11-2	.	TRBJ1-2	CASTRTVGEYGYTF	TGTGCCAGCACCCGTACGGTCGGGGAATATGGCTACACCTTC
.	TRBV9	.	TRBJ2-5	CASKPEGGPETQYF	TGTGCCAGCAAGCCCGAGGGGGGTCCAGAGACCCAGTACTTC
.	TRBV27	.	TRBJ2-3	CASTPGRVGTDTQYF	TGTGCCAGCACCCCGGGGCGTGTCGGCACAGATACGCAGTATTTT
TRBD1	TRBV7-3	.	TRBJ2-1	CASSNGQGGNEQFF	TGTGCCAGCAGCAACGGACAGGGAGGCAATGAGCAGTTCTTC
.	TRBV5-1	.	TRBJ1-2	CASSLSGGNGYTF	TGCGCCAGCAGCTTGAGTGGGGGAAATGGCTACACCTTC